This T cell receptor beta chain was recovered during a study of blood T cells in healthy people across ages. The study's findings and limits: Expanded clonotype changes were possibly confounded by unknown donor CMV status. The study regarded diversity estimates from one million T cells as underestimates.

This clonotype was picked up a small number of times. No antigen is known for it. The donors, aged roughly 6 to 95, were healthy Caucasians from Russia. For every donor, a draw yielded ten milliliters of peripheral blood. Germline CDR1 and CDR2: DFQATT and SNEGSKA (reference sequence). The CDR3 runs to 18 residues. V dropped 0 bases and J dropped 1; count of bases not matched to a gene: 13. Then a second PCR, running roughly 7 to 12 cycles, was carried out with a sample-barcoded 5' primer and a J-beta primer mix. TCRdb called the 5' RACE reads again in MiXCR, with one record for every CDR3 protein. The sample carries fewer than 700,000 distinct CDR3 sequences, around half recorded once.

Sequenced sample: blood. V gene TRBV20-1 combines with J gene TRBJ2-5, with 8 bases that match TRBD2. The clonotype comes from a man aged 80 or over in good health. The CDR3 is CSARDKEAGLVIQETQYF. The CDR3 bases are TGCAGTGCTAGAGATAAGGAAGCGGGACTAGTGATCCAAGAGACCCAGTACTTC.